One and the same sample provided the 19 T cell receptor beta chains below, sequenced in a study of cytomegalovirus exposure and HLA in healthy donors. Researchers ran the PCR with 60 Vbeta and 13 Jbeta primers. Using immunoSEQ multiplex PCR, the repertoire was profiled, and TCRdb retains in-frame clones only, with some absent. The sample holds under 150,000 clones; around three quarters are singletons and the top ten take less than 7.5%. The sample was PBMCs. The receptors stem from a woman aged 40 to 49 in good health and CMV-seropositive.

This clone was observed a handful of times. V gene TRBV29-1 combines with J gene TRBJ1-5, with 7 bases matching TRBD1. This CDR3 region has 13 residues. The junction had 4 bases not matched to a gene; V was cut back by 5 bases and J by 3 bases. Germline V gene lookup returns CDR1 SQVTM and CDR2 ANQGSEA. Here the CDR3 DNA reads TGCAGCGTTATTGACAGGGCCAATCAGCCCCAGCATTTT. It specifies CSVIDRANQPQHF.

CDR3: CASSPQGYEQYF. CDR3 nucleotide sequence: TGTGCCAGTAGTCCTCAGGGTTACGAGCAGTACTTC. This chain connects TRBV19 to TRBJ2-7, with D possibly TRBD1 on 5 matching bases. The germline V and J ends were trimmed by 5 bases and 4 bases, with 9 bases remaining between them. Germline V gene sequence: CDR1 LNHDA, CDR2 SQIVND (reference sequence). CDR3 length equals 12 residues.

This chain links TRBV19 with TRBJ2-3; 8 bases fit TRBD1. V lost 8 bases to trimming and J lost 9 bases; unmatched junction nucleotides: 13. From germline, CDR1 is LNHDA and CDR2 SQIVND (reference sequence). The CDR3 has 14 residues. CDR3 region: CASAGGAGQETQYF. CDR3 sequence (DNA): TGTGCCAGTGCAGGGGGCGCAGGCCAAGAAACGCAGTATTTT.

The chain recombines TRBV14 with TRBJ2-3; D gene uncertain. This CDR3 has 14 residues. Germline assignment: CDR1 SGHDN and CDR2 FVKESK. Trimming shortened V by 1 base and J by 0 bases, and 5 bases separated the two germline ends. In nucleotides, the CDR3 is TGTGCCAGCAGCCAAGGTTTAAGCACAGATACGCAGTATTTT. Encoded protein: CASSQGLSTDTQYF. The whole variable domain, filled in from reference TRBV14 and TRBJ2-3, reads EAGVTQFPSHSVIEKGQTVTLRCDPISGHDNLYWYRRVMGKEIKFLLHFVKESKQDESGMPNNRFLAERTGGTYSTLKVQPAELEDSGVYFCASSQGLSTDTQYFGPGTRLTVL.

In its sample, this clone was seen once. The chain employs TRBV18 and TRBJ1-2; unclear D gene. V shed 3 bases and J shed 6 bases, with 11 bases lying between them. Germline CDR1 reads KGHSH; CDR2 reads LQKENI. This CDR3 region has 13 residues. The CDR3 DNA reads as TGTGCCAGCTCACCGAATTGGGAGGATGGCTACACCTTC. Translation gives CASSPNWEDGYTF.

V and J are TRBV6-1 and TRBJ1-5; 8 bases are a match to TRBD1. The germline gives CDR1 MNHNS, CDR2 SASEGT. The ends lost 4 bases at V and 6 bases at J; junction bases unmatched: 8. This CDR3 has 15 amino acids. CDR3 nucleotides: TGTGCCAGCAGTGTTGAGACAGGGGTTGTTCAGCCCCAGCATTTT. This translates into CASSVETGVVQPQHF.

This clone was counted a single time. The chain joins TRBV13 to TRBJ1-5, with D unclear. Germline V gene data show CDR1 as PRHDT and CDR2 as FYEKMQ (reference sequence). With 0 bases removed from V and 6 bases from J, the gap between germline ends came to 9 bases. This CDR3 comprises 14 residues. In DNA form, the CDR3 reads TGTGCCAGCAGCTTAGGGTTCCGGGGTCAGCCCCAGCATTTT. Translation: CASSLGFRGQPQHF.

The J gene is TRBJ1-5, the V gene TRBV10-2; no clear D gene. CDR1 and CDR2 from the germline V gene are WSHSY and SAAADI. Trimming took 7 bases from V and 5 from J, leaving 18 bases between them. This CDR3 spans 15 amino acids. The CDR3, as DNA: TGCGCCAGCATCGACGCCCACGCTGACTATCAGCCCCAGCATTTT. Translated, it gives CASIDAHADYQPQHF.

The rearrangement links TRBV28 to TRBJ2-7; 12 positions match TRBD2. The CDR3 consists of 18 residues. Germline-derived CDR1 and CDR2 are MDHEN and SYDVKM. V shed 4 bases, J shed 2 bases, and the junction held 12 bases outside the gene matches. CDR3 bases: TGTGCCAGCAGTTCCATGCCGGGACTAGCGGGCGCTCCCTACGAGCAGTACTTC. Its protein is CASSSMPGLAGAPYEQYF. Using reference TRBV28 and TRBJ2-7 for the parts outside the CDR3, the full variable domain is DVKVTQSSRYLVKRTGEKVFLECVQDMDHENMFWYRQDPGLGLRLIYFSYDVKMKEKGDIPEGYSVSREKKERFSLILESASTNQTSMYLCASSSMPGLAGAPYEQYFGPGTRLTVT.

The rearrangement links TRBV4-1 to TRBJ2-1; D unresolved. In germline, CDR1 is MGHRA, CDR2 YSYEKL. Trimming shortened V by 7 bases and J by 14 bases, and 12 bases separated the two germline ends. The CDR3 spans 10 residues. Here the CDR3 reads CASIWAPEFF. In DNA form, the CDR3 reads TGCGCCAGCATCTGGGCCCCGGAGTTCTTC.

This chain links TRBV29-1 with TRBJ2-7; perhaps TRBD1 as D (6 bases). Germline V gene sequence: CDR1 SQVTM, CDR2 ANQGSEA. V was cut by 5 bases and J by 5 bases, with 13 bases left in between. There are 12 residues in the CDR3. CDR3 coding DNA: TGCAGCGTTCGGGCTCAGGGGAACGAGCAGTACTTC. Residues: CSVRAQGNEQYF.

The chain carries TRBV5-1 and TRBJ2-2; 7 bases are a match to TRBD2. This CDR3 is built from 13 residues. The V gene's germline CDR1 is SGHRS and CDR2 YFSETQ. Trimming at V came to 4 bases and at J to 4 bases, leaving 1 base not matched to a gene. The CDR3 region is CASSGGGTGELFF. The CDR3 nucleotides read TGCGCCAGCAGCGGCGGGGGCACCGGGGAGCTGTTTTTT.

The rearrangement links TRBV19 to TRBJ2-1, with D possibly TRBD2 on 6 matching bases. The length of the CDR3 is 16 residues. The germline V gene has CDR1 LNHDA and CDR2 SQIVND (reference sequence). The V gene lost 6 bases and the J gene lost 1 base, with 16 bases spanning the gap. The CDR3 DNA sequence: TGTGCCAGTAGCCTGAGGGGAGGTGGTTCCTACAATGAGCAGTTCTTC. This codes for CASSLRGGGSYNEQFF.

This clone was found once. This chain links TRBV7-9 with TRBJ2-2, with 10 bases fitting TRBD2. The V and J ends lost 5 bases and 6 bases, in that order; junction bases with no gene match: 6. There are 15 residues in the CDR3. Germline V gene sequence: CDR1 SEHNR, CDR2 FQNEAQ (reference sequence). This CDR3 is CASSRTSGSAGELFF. The CDR3 DNA reads TGTGCCAGCAGCCGGACTAGCGGTAGTGCCGGGGAGCTGTTTTTT.

The chain is built from TRBV20-1 and TRBJ1-4, with TRBD1 as a possible D gene (5 bases). Trimming left V 7 bases short and J 8 bases short, with 11 bases between. Germline loops: CDR1 DFQATT, CDR2 SNEGSKA (reference sequence). The length of the CDR3 is 11 residues. The CDR3 loop reads CSVGGLEKLFF. The DNA of the CDR3 is TGCAGTGTGGGGGGATTGGAAAAACTGTTTTTT.

This clone was picked up a small number of times. The V gene is TRBV5-1, the J gene TRBJ2-7; TRBD1 might be the D (6 bases). CDR3 length equals 16 residues. Germline CDR1 SGHRS, CDR2 YFSETQ. Deletions cut 0 bases from V and 2 bases from J, with 15 bases between. This CDR3 reads CASSLGQSGQPYEQYF. The CDR3 DNA reads as TGCGCCAGCAGCTTGGGACAAAGCGGACAGCCCTACGAGCAGTACTTC.

V gene TRBV27 combines with J gene TRBJ2-5, with 9 bases matching TRBD1. The CDR3 has 14 residues. The germline gives CDR1 MNHEY, CDR2 SMNVEV (reference sequence). With 5 bases clipped from V and 0 bases from J, the junction kept 1 base outside the gene matches. The CDR3 loop is CASSRQGDQETQYF. The CDR3 nucleotides read TGTGCCAGCAGTCGACAGGGGGACCAAGAGACCCAGTACTTC.

The chain is built from TRBV5-1 and TRBJ2-3; 8 nucleotides align to TRBD1. This CDR3 region has 16 residues. CDR1 SGHRS and CDR2 YFSETQ come from the germline V gene. The V segment lost 5 bases and the J segment 3 bases; nucleotides outside the gene matches: 11. The CDR3 protein is CASRLRLGQGTDTQYF. CDR3 bases: TGCGCCAGCAGGCTCCGACTAGGACAGGGTACAGATACGCAGTATTTT.

J is TRBJ2-2 and V is TRBV19; 7 bases are a match to TRBD1. CDR3 size: 15 residues. V lost 3 bases and J lost 5; bases outside the gene matches: 6. From germline, CDR1 is LNHDA and CDR2 SQIVND (reference sequence). CDR3 sequence: CASSMSRGYTGELFF. CDR3 DNA: TGTGCCAGTAGTATGTCCAGGGGGTATACCGGGGAGCTGTTTTTT.